This TCR beta chain was recorded in a study of T cells expressing NK-cell markers. Points from the study as a whole: Of CD8+ T cells, 1.0-7.0% belonged to dominant NKG2C+ clonotypes in five to seven donors.

CDR3 length equals 14 residues. Germline CDR1 is SEHNR and CDR2 is FQNEAQ (reference sequence). From the 5' RACE reads, TCRdb lists one entry per CDR3 protein and no DNA. This sample's table reports hundreds of thousands of distinct CDR3 sequences. As regards this clonotype: Its antigen is not identified.

The chain recombines TRBV7-9 with TRBJ2-7; TCRdb indicates TRBD1, and absent DNA this call remains unverified. The TCR sequence derives from a man aged 18 to 30 in good health. Material for sequencing was blood T cells: a sorted CD56 or NKG2C T cell subset, CD4+ or CD8+ T cells, or bulk PBMC T cells (not recorded which). The chain's CDR3 is CASSLGGSLDEQYF.